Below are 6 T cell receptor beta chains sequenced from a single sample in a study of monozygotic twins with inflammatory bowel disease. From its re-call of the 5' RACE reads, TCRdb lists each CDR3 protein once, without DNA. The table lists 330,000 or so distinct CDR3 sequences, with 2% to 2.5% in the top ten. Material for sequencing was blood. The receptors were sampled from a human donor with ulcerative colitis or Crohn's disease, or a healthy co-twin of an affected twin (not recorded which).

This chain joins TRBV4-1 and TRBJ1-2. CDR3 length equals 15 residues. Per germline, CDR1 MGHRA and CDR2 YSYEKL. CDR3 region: CASSQDQATNYGYTF.

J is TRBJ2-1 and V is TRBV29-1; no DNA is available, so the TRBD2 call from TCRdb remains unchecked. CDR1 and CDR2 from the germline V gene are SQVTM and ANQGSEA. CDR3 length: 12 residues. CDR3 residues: CSGFGTHDEQFF.

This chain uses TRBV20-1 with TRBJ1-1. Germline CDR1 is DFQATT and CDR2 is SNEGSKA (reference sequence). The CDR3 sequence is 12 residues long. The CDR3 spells CSARPTNTEAFF.

The CDR3 region is CSARSVYVALGDTQYF. The chain couples TRBV20-1 to TRBJ2-3; TCRdb reports TRBD2, a call that lacks DNA to check it against. The CDR3 is made up of 16 amino acids. Germline CDR1 reads DFQATT; CDR2 reads SNEGSKA (reference sequence).

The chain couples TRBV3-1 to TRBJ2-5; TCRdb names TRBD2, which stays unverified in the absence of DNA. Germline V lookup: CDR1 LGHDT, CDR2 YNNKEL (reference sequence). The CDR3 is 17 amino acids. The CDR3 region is CASSQLEALNNQETQYF.

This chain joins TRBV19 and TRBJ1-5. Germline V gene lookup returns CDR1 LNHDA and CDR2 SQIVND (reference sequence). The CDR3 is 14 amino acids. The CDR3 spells CASSPNRGNQPQHF.